The 4 T cell receptor beta chains below all came from one sample that was sequenced in a study of beta chain features in type 1 diabetes. Reverse transcription of all isolated RNA meant that expressed TCRB transcripts were sequenced. Method: immunoSEQ multiplex PCR; TCRdb's copy keeps in-frame clones and lacks some. The sample gives about 930,000 clones, 15% to 20% of which show up once; 0.02% to 0.025% is in the top ten. Sample: naive CD4+ T cells from blood. All receptors come from a woman younger than 30 in good health.

The chain uses TRBV6-1 and TRBJ1-5, with a tentative D call TRBD1 (6 bases). Germline loops: CDR1 MNHNS, CDR2 SASEGT. The CDR3 sequence is 14 residues long. Trimming stripped 1 base from V and 9 bases from J, with 13 bases between. The DNA of the CDR3 is TGTGCCAGCAGTGAAGTCGGGACAAATGGGCCCCAGCATTTT. Protein product: CASSEVGTNGPQHF.

This clone has just a few counts. This chain connects TRBV7-3 to TRBJ2-2; TRBD2 aligns across 8 bases. Germline-derived CDR1 and CDR2 are SGHTA and FQGTGA. J was trimmed by 4 bases and V by 0 bases; bases with no gene match: 4. The CDR3 runs 16 residues. In nucleotides, the CDR3 is TGTGCCAGCAGCTTAACCCCGGGAGGGGTCACCGGGGAGCTGTTTTTT. Its translation: CASSLTPGGVTGELFF.

The sample holds a few counts of this clone. This chain joins TRBV4-1 and TRBJ2-7; 13 bases align to TRBD2. This CDR3 region has 17 residues. Germline CDR1 MGHRA, CDR2 YSYEKL. J was trimmed by 3 bases and V by 4 bases; bases with no gene match: 9. In nucleotides, the CDR3 is TGCGCCAGCAGCCGCCTCCATGGACTAGCGGGAGACTACGAGCAGTACTTC. The encoded protein is CASSRLHGLAGDYEQYF.

This clone was found a few times. The chain uses TRBV2 and TRBJ2-7, with 14 positions matching TRBD2. The CDR3 is 14 amino acids. The trim removed 6 bases at V and 2 bases at J, leaving 0 bases unmatched. In germline, CDR1 is SNHLY, CDR2 FYNNEI. In nucleotides, the CDR3 is TGTGCCAGCAGGACTAGCGGGGGGGCCTACGAGCAGTACTTC. Its translation is CASRTSGGAYEQYF.